The rows below give T cell receptor beta chains drawn from one sample of a study of cytomegalovirus exposure and HLA in healthy donors. Generated by immunoSEQ multiplex PCR, the TCRdb table keeps only in-frame clones and is missing some. The sample includes under 250,000 clones, roughly 83% of them seen just once. The material sequenced was PBMCs. The receptors come from a boy aged 2 to 10 in good health and CMV-seronegative. CDR3s include the opening cysteine and the closing phenylalanine or tryptophan.

TRBV9	CASSEEGTTQETQYF
TRBV30	CAWSRLTGGVGDTQYF
TRBV27	CASRPRSGEKLFF
TRBV19	CASRWRGNTEAFF
TRBV4-1	CASSQGGRPSTDTQYF
TRBV4-1	CASSQAGTGTVNQPQHF
TRBV7-3	CASSSSPGNTIYF
TRBV7-6	CASSLGWTGDTYEQYF
TRBV30	CAWSTYRGLADYNEQFF
TRBV5-8	CASSATGSGNTIYF
TRBV6-1	CASSESTGTTIGYTF
TRBV7-7	CASSLGDGRAKNEQFF
TRBV5-1	CASSIEGDTGELFF
TRBV9	CASSVGADTDTQYF
TRBV30	CASTDSANYGYTF
TRBV7-8	CASSPVGGSGYTF
TRBV5-4	CASSRGGASKETQYF
TRBV29-1	CSGGPGIYEQYF
TRBV7-2	CASSRTGVTYEQYF
TRBV5-8	CASSLANRALYNEQFF
TRBV7-9	CASSLEGTGGKETQYF
TRBV6-1	CASSLSTGAGYTF
TRBV2	CASSRGGGTDTQYF
TRBV7-3	CASSPQTSGGNTDTQYF
TRBV6-1	CASSGGEGLSNEQYF
TRBV5-6	CASSLAPGSADTQYF
TRBV6-5	CASSYRTSGRIYEQYF
TRBV7-9	CASSSGQGGYEQYF
TRBV7-7	CASSKDRGRGTDTQYF
TRBV5-6	CASNTGGGGTYEQYF
TRBV18	CASSPDGMRSPLHF
TRBV19	CASSIMGARTNEKLFF
TRBV7-2	CASKRTAQHTEAFF
TRBV7-9	CASSAGTGGPETQYF
TRBV2	CASSEVAGTYEQYF
TRBV7-6	CASSLVSGQGAYCEQYF